A selection of T cell receptor beta chains follows, all from one sample in a study of blood T cell repertoires in COVID-19. The assay was immunoSEQ multiplex PCR, and TCRdb's table has in-frame clones only and misses some. This table holds around 120,000 clones, about four fifths found once. The sequencing sample was made of peripheral blood. These receptors were collected from an older man with acute or convalescent COVID-19. The CDR3 runs from the conserved cysteine through the conserved F or W. The D gene is left open where the match is weak. Clone size is given for some rows only: seen once, a few or many times, or a class if the clone is expanded.

v_gene: TRBV19
d_gene: TRBD1
abundance: once
j_gene: TRBJ1-3
CDR3aa: CASIGGQGQGGTIYF
CDR3nt: TGTGCCAGTATCGGGGGACAGGGCCAAGGAGGCACCATATATTTT

v_gene: TRBV27
d_gene: -
abundance: -
j_gene: TRBJ1-2
CDR3aa: CASSFKGLGGYTF
CDR3nt: TGTGCCAGCAGTTTTAAGGGGTTGGGCGGCTACACCTTC

v_gene: TRBV6-4
d_gene: -
abundance: -
j_gene: TRBJ2-3
CDR3aa: CASRRTLGGTDTQYF
CDR3nt: TGTGCCAGCAGGAGGACCTTAGGGGGCACAGATACGCAGTATTTT

v_gene: TRBV9
d_gene: TRBD1
abundance: -
j_gene: TRBJ2-2
CDR3aa: CASSVTGGISTGELFF
CDR3nt: TGTGCCAGCAGCGTGACAGGGGGAATTAGCACCGGGGAGCTGTTTTTT

v_gene: TRBV4-2
d_gene: TRBD2
abundance: -
j_gene: TRBJ2-7
CDR3aa: CASSQQPGLATEQYF
CDR3nt: TGTGCCAGCAGCCAACAACCGGGACTAGCGACCGAGCAGTACTTC

v_gene: TRBV29-1
d_gene: TRBD2
abundance: -
j_gene: TRBJ2-3
CDR3aa: CSVGTSGTDTQYF
CDR3nt: TGCAGCGTTGGGACTAGCGGCACAGATACGCAGTATTTT

v_gene: TRBV29-1
d_gene: TRBD2
abundance: -
j_gene: TRBJ2-1
CDR3aa: CSGGLAGWGEQFF
CDR3nt: TGCAGCGGCGGACTAGCGGGGTGGGGTGAGCAGTTCTTC

v_gene: TRBV12-3/TRBV12-4
d_gene: -
abundance: -
j_gene: TRBJ1-2
CDR3aa: CASRAGFYGYTF
CDR3nt: TGTGCCAGCAGGGCAGGGTTCTATGGCTACACCTTC

v_gene: TRBV5-1
d_gene: -
abundance: -
j_gene: TRBJ1-1
CDR3aa: CASSLDGGQDTEAFF
CDR3nt: TGCGCCAGCAGCTTGGACGGGGGGCAGGACACTGAAGCTTTCTTT

v_gene: TRBV4-1
d_gene: -
abundance: -
j_gene: TRBJ1-4
CDR3aa: CASSQDRGGWEKLFF
CDR3nt: TGCGCCAGCAGCCAAGATAGGGGGGGCTGGGAAAAACTGTTTTTT

v_gene: TRBV24-1
d_gene: TRBD2
abundance: few
j_gene: TRBJ2-7
CDR3aa: CATHPAGHQRGYEQYF
CDR3nt: TGTGCCACCCACCCAGCGGGGCACCAACGGGGCTACGAGCAGTACTTC

v_gene: TRBV5-3
d_gene: TRBD2
abundance: -
j_gene: TRBJ2-5
CDR3aa: CARSSIPGLAGGPQTQYF
CDR3nt: TGTGCCAGAAGCTCAATACCGGGACTAGCGGGGGGGCCCCAGACCCAGTACTTC

v_gene: TRBV12-3/TRBV12-4
d_gene: -
abundance: -
j_gene: TRBJ2-5
CDR3aa: CASSRRETQYF
CDR3nt: TGTGCCAGCAGTCGCAGAGAGACCCAGTACTTC

v_gene: TRBV7-2
d_gene: TRBD2
abundance: -
j_gene: TRBJ2-2
CDR3aa: CASSLSSGLPNTGELFF
CDR3nt: TGTGCCAGCAGTCTTAGTAGCGGGCTTCCGAACACCGGGGAGCTGTTTTTT

v_gene: TRBV19
d_gene: TRBD1
abundance: -
j_gene: TRBJ1-2
CDR3aa: CASSLLPGQGLGGYTF
CDR3nt: TGTGCCAGTAGCCTCCTCCCGGGACAGGGGCTCGGCGGCTACACCTTC

v_gene: TRBV4-1
d_gene: TRBD2
abundance: -
j_gene: TRBJ2-7
CDR3aa: CASSGTTSSYEQYF
CDR3nt: TGCGCCAGCAGTGGGACTACAAGCTCCTACGAGCAGTACTTC

v_gene: TRBV19
d_gene: TRBD1
abundance: few
j_gene: TRBJ1-5
CDR3aa: CASTRTGNSNQPQHF
CDR3nt: TGTGCCAGTACCCGGACAGGCAATTCCAATCAGCCCCAGCATTTT

v_gene: TRBV4-3
d_gene: -
abundance: -
j_gene: TRBJ1-2
CDR3aa: CASSQDIRGDYGYTF
CDR3nt: TGCGCCAGCAGCCAAGATATTAGGGGTGACTATGGCTACACCTTC

v_gene: TRBV5-1
d_gene: TRBD1
abundance: -
j_gene: TRBJ2-2
CDR3aa: CASSFGQGDTGELFF
CDR3nt: TGCGCCAGCAGCTTTGGACAGGGGGACACCGGGGAGCTGTTTTTT

v_gene: TRBV7-2
d_gene: TRBD1
abundance: -
j_gene: TRBJ1-1
CDR3aa: CASSAGQGITEAFF
CDR3nt: TGTGCCAGCAGCGCCGGACAGGGGATCACTGAAGCTTTCTTT

v_gene: TRBV18
d_gene: TRBD1
abundance: -
j_gene: TRBJ1-1
CDR3aa: CASSPPRGQGATNTEAFF
CDR3nt: TGTGCCAGCTCACCACCGAGGGGCCAGGGGGCCACGAACACTGAAGCTTTCTTT

v_gene: TRBV7-2
d_gene: TRBD2
abundance: -
j_gene: TRBJ2-1
CDR3aa: CASSVASGGGAEQFF
CDR3nt: TGTGCCAGCAGCGTCGCTAGCGGGGGAGGAGCTGAGCAGTTCTTC

v_gene: TRBV9
d_gene: -
abundance: -
j_gene: TRBJ1-1
CDR3aa: CASSVDSLNTEAFF
CDR3nt: TGTGCCAGCAGCGTAGACAGCTTGAACACTGAAGCTTTCTTT